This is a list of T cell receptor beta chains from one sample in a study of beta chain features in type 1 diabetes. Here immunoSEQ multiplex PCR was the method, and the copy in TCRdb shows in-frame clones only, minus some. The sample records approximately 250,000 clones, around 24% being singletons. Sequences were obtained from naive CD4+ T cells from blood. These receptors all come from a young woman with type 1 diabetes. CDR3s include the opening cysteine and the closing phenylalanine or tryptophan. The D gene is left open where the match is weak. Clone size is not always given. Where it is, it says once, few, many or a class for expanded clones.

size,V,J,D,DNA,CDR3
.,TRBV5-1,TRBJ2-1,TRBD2,TGCGCCAGCAGCTTGGAGGCGGGAGGGCCCTCGGATGAGCAGTTCTTC,CASSLEAGGPSDEQFF
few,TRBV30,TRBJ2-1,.,TGTGCCTGGATCGGGCAGGGGTACAATGAGCAGTTCTTC,CAWIGQGYNEQFF
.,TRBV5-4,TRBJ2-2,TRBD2,TGTGCCAGCAGGACACTAGCGGGAGAGGGAAACACCGGGGAGCTGTTTTTT,CASRTLAGEGNTGELFF
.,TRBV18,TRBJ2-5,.,TGTGCCAGCTCGCGCTCGAACCCGCGAGAGACCCAGTACTTC,CASSRSNPRETQYF
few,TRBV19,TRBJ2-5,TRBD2,TGTGCCAGTAGTACCCTAGCGGGACGGGAGACCCAGTACTTC,CASSTLAGRETQYF
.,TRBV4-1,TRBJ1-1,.,TGCGCCAGCAGCCAAGCTCAGGTGCGACCCTCGGCTGAAGCTTTCTTT,CASSQAQVRPSAEAFF
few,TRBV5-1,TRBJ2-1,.,TGCGCCAGCAGCTTAATTAGCGAGGATGAGCAGTTCTTC,CASSLISEDEQFF
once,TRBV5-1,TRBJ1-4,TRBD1,TGCGCCAGCAGCTCGGACACGGACAGGCAACTGTTTTTT,CASSSDTDRQLFF
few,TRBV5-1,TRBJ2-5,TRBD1,TGCGCCAGCAGCTTGGAGGGACAGGGGAAGGAGACCCAGTACTTC,CASSLEGQGKETQYF
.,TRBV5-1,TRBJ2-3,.,TGCGCCAGCAGCTTGGCGTATCGAGCCCTAGAGGTAGATACGCAGTATTTT,CASSLAYRALEVDTQYF
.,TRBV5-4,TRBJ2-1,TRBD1,TGTGCCAGCAGCATAGGCGGGACAGGGGGCTTCAATGAGCAGTTCTTC,CASSIGGTGGFNEQFF
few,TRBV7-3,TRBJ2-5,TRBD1,TGTGCCAGCAGCTTAATGGGGACAGGGGCGGAGACCCAGTACTTC,CASSLMGTGAETQYF
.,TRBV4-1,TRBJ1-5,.,TGCGCCAGCAGCCAAGATCCGGGGTCGGGCAATCAGCCCCAGCATTTT,CASSQDPGSGNQPQHF
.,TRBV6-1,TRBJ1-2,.,TGTGCCAGCAGCGCAAACCAGGGTCCATATGGCTACACCTTC,CASSANQGPYGYTF
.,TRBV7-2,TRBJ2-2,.,TGTGCCAGCAGCTTAGTTGGAGGAACGCACGGGGAGCTGTTTTTT,CASSLVGGTHGELFF
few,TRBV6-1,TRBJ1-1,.,TGTGCCAGCAGTGAACTGGGGGGCACTGAAGCTTTCTTT,CASSELGGTEAFF
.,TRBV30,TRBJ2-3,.,TGTGCCTGGACCGAAAAGGGAGGAAACACAGATACGCAGTATTTT,CAWTEKGGNTDTQYF